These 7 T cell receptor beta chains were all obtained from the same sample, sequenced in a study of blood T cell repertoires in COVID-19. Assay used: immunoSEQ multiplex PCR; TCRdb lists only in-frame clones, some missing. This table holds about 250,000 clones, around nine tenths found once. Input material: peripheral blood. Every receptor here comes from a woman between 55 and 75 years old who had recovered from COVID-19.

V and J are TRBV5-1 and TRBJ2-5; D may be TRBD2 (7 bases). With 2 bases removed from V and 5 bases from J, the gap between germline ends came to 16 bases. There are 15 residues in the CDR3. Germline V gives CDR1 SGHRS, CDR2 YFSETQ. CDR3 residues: CASSLPTGGGETQYF. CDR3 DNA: TGCGCCAGCAGCTTACCGACGGGGGGCGGGGAGACCCAGTACTTC.

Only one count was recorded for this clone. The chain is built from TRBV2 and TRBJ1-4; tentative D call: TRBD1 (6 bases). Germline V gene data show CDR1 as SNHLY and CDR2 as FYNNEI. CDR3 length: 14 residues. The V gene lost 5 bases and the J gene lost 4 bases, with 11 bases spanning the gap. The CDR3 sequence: CASSTTGLNEKLFF. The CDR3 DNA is TGTGCCAGCAGTACGACAGGTCTTAATGAAAAACTGTTTTTT. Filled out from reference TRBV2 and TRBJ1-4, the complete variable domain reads EPEVTQTPSHQVTQMGQEVILRCVPISNHLYFYWYRQILGQKVEFLVSFYNNEISEKSEIFDDQFSVERPDGSNFTLKIRSTKLEDSAMYFCASSTTGLNEKLFFGSGTQLSVL.

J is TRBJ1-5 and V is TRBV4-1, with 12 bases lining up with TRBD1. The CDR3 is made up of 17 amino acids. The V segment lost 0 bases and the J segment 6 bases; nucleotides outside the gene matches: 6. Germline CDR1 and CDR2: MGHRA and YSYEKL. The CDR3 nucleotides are TGCGCCAGCAGCCAAGATCCGGGACAGGGGGCGAGTCAGCCCCAGCATTTT. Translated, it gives CASSQDPGQGASQPQHF.

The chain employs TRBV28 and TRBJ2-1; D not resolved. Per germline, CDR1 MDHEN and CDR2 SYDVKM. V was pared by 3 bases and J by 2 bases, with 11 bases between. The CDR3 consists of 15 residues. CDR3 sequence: CASSLGQPAYNEQFF. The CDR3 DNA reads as TGTGCCAGCAGTTTGGGCCAACCAGCCTACAATGAGCAGTTCTTC.

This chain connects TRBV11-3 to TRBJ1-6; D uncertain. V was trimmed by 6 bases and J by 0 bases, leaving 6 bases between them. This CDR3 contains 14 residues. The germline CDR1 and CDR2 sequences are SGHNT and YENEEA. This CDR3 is CASSHSSYNSPLHF. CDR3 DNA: TGTGCCAGCAGTCACAGCTCCTATAATTCACCCCTCCACTTT.

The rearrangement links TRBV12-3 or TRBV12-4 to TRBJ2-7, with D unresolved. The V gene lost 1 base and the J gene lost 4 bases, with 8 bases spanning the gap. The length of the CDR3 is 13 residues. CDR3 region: CASSLVAGYEQYF. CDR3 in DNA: TGTGCCAGCAGTTTAGTGGCCGGGTACGAGCAGTACTTC.

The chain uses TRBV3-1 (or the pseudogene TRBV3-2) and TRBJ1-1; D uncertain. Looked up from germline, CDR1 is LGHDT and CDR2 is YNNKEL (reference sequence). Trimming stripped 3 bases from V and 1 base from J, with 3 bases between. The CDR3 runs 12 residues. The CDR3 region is CASSHRNTEAFF. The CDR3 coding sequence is TGTGCCAGCAGCCACCGGAACACTGAAGCTTTCTTT.